The clone carrying this T cell receptor beta chain was seen a handful of times. The data originate from a study of T cells in Graves' hyperthyroidism and ophthalmopathy. The V segment lost 4 bases and the J segment 0 bases; nucleotides outside the gene matches: 7. The CDR3 covers 16 residues. The V gene's germline CDR1 is SGHDN and CDR2 FVKESK. Amplified TCR beta CDR3 regions came from RNA transcripts. HTBI primers were the set used in a first-round RT-PCR of the TCR CDR3. TCRdb processed the multiplex PCR reads anew with MiXCR; each CDR3 protein has one entry. Among around 360,000 distinct CDR3 sequences listed, nearly 15% were seen once.

This clonotype originated in a woman aged 60-75 years with Graves' ophthalmopathy. Sequenced input: blood. The V gene is TRBV14, the J gene TRBJ2-3, with 7 nucleotides matching TRBD2. The CDR3 is CASSLTAGRSTDTQYF. CDR3 DNA sequence: TGTGCCAGCAGCCTCACCGCCGGGAGGAGCACAGATACGCAGTATTTT.